The T cell receptor (beta chain) described here comes from a study of T cell responses to AZD1222 COVID-19 vaccine. Study background: Second-dose recipients at about 4 or about 12 weeks were treated as one pooled group. General study results and limits: Baseline serostatus was positive in only six AZD1222 recipients. Clonal diversity may have been underestimated in mostly white British donors.

With regard to this clone: Its antigen is undetermined.

Profiling relied on immunoSEQ multiplex PCR, and the TCRdb table lists in-frame clones only, not all of them. Among 100,000 to 150,000 clones, more than 75% were seen once, and the ten largest hold approximately 1.3%. Sequenced here: peripheral blood, sampled on day 0 of AZD1222 vaccination. The TCR comes from an adult in good health.

CDR3 bases: TGTGCCAGCAGCTTATTTGTTGGAGCCAAAAACATTCAGTACTTC. Translation: CASSLFVGAKNIQYF. The genes are TRBV7-9 and TRBJ2-4; D is unresolved. This CDR3 spans 15 amino acids. Germline V gene data show CDR1 as SEHNR and CDR2 as FQNEAQ (reference sequence). Trimming cost V 2 bases and J 0 bases, with 8 bases left between them.